This TCR beta chain was documented in a study of T-cell reconstitution after alpha-beta-depleted transplantation in children. Study outcomes and limitations: The origin of high day-60 TCRbeta diversity in some patients lay in surviving recipient T cells and thymic progenitors. Newly made T cells mostly supplied T-cell counts and diversity one year after transplant. Several hundred expanded graft clones reportedly gave rise to the alpha-beta T cells present about two months after transplant.

Trimming removed 0 bases at V and 0 bases at J, with 6 bases between. Looked up from germline, CDR1 is MNHEY and CDR2 is SVGAGI. CDR3 length: 15 amino acids. This clonotype was seen repeatedly, ten times or more. Its antigen remains unidentified. A library of TCRbeta sequences, prepared with unique molecular identifiers, was generated. From the PCR reads, TCRdb called clonotypes with MiXCR, one entry per CDR3 protein. In the table there are fewer than 550,000 distinct CDR3 sequences, approximately 10% of which are singletons. This sample comprised PBMCs, obtained before TCRalphabeta/CD19-depleted stem cell transplant. The J gene is TRBJ2-4, the V gene TRBV6-5, with D unresolved. The clonotype was recovered from a child younger than 10 with inherited bone marrow failure, due to receive a stem cell transplant. The CDR3 spells CASSYSGGAKNIQYF. The DNA for the CDR3 is TGTGCCAGCAGTTACTCGGGTGGAGCCAAAAACATTCAGTACTTC.